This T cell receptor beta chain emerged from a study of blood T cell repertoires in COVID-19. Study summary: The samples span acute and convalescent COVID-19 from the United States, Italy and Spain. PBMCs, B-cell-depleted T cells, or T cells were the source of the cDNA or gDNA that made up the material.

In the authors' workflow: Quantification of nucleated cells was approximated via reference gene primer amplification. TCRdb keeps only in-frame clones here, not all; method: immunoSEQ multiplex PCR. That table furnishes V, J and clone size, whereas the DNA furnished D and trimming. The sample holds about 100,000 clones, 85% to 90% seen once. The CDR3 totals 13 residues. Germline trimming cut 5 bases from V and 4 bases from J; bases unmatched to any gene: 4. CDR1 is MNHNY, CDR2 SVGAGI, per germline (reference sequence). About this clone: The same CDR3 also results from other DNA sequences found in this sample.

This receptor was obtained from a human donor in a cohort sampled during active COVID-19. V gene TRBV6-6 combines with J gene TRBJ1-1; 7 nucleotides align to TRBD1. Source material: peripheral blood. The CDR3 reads CASSRGQSTEAFF. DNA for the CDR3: TGTGCCAGCAGTCGGGGACAGAGCACTGAAGCTTTCTTT.